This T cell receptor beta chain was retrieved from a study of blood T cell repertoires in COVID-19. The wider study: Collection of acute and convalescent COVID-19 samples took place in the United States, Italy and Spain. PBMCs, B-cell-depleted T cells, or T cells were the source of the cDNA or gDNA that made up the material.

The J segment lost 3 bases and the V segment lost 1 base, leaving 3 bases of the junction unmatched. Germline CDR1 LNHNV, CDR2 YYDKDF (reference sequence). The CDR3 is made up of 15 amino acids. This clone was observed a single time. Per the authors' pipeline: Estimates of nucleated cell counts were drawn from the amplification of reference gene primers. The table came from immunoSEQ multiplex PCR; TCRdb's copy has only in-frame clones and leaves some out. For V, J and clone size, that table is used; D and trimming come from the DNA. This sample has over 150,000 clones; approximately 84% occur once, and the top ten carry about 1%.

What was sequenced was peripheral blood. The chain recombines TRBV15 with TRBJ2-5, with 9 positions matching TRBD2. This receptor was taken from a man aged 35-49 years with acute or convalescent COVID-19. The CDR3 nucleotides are TGTGCCACCAGCAGAGGCAGCGGGGGGAAAGAGACCCAGTACTTC. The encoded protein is CATSRGSGGKETQYF.